This record covers a single TCR beta chain. The sample originates from a study of blood T cell repertoires in COVID-19. Germline assignment: CDR1 MDHEN and CDR2 SYDVKM. Deletions cut 3 bases from V and 2 bases from J, with 13 bases between. The CDR3 spans 15 residues. Data came from immunoSEQ multiplex PCR; TCRdb stores just in-frame clones and leaves some out. The sample lists about 180,000 clones; 78% were seen once. The chain recombines TRBV28 with TRBJ1-2; D is ambiguous. This sequence originates from a woman aged 45-65 years who had recovered from COVID-19. The material sequenced was PBMCs or T cells enriched from blood (not recorded which). CDR3 DNA sequence: TGTGCCAGCAGTTTTAGTGTGGGCCAGAACTATGGCTACACCTTC. Its translation: CASSFSVGQNYGYTF.